The following is a T cell receptor beta chain sequence with its context. Its antigen is not known. The PCR ran on 60 Vbeta and 13 Jbeta primers. The repertoire was sequenced with immunoSEQ multiplex PCR; TCRdb's copy has only in-frame clones and lacks some. This repertoire shows almost 200,000 clones, roughly 85% found once; its top ten account for approximately 2.1%. V shed 6 bases and J shed 4 bases, with 12 bases lying between them. The CDR3 extends over 13 amino acids. Germline loops: CDR1 SGHAT, CDR2 FQNNGV. The sample originates from a study of cytomegalovirus exposure and HLA in healthy donors. Notes on the study in general: While the bulk of TCR sequences proved rare, some public TCRs turned up in many donors. TCR association rates varied by HLA locus in a later analysis, with DRB1 highest and HLA-C lowest. Indistinguishability led to the exclusion of some V segments, TRBV6-2 and TRBV6-3 included. Presence/absence results assume similar sequencing depth per donor, which may not hold.

The receptor comes from a woman aged 45-59 years in good health and CMV-seronegative. The chain couples TRBV11-2 to TRBJ1-1; TRBD1 might be the D (5 bases). The sample comprised PBMCs. The CDR3 DNA reads as TGTGCCAGCAGTATATCGGGGGGCACTGAAGCTTTCTTT. Translation: CASSISGGTEAFF.